A single sample is the source of the 26 T cell receptor beta chains below, sequenced in a study of blood T cell repertoires in COVID-19. Repertoires were generated with immunoSEQ multiplex PCR, while TCRdb's copy carries only in-frame clones and drops some. Of more than 85,000 clones listed, about 80% are singletons. Sequencing was performed on peripheral blood. The receptors stem from a man aged 60 to 75 with acute or convalescent COVID-19.

This clone showed up just once. This chain joins TRBV7-9 and TRBJ2-1; perhaps TRBD2 as D (5 bases). The CDR3 has 13 amino acids. In germline, CDR1 is SEHNR, CDR2 FQNEAQ (reference sequence). Deletions cut 11 bases from V and 10 bases from J, with 21 bases between. The CDR3 here is CALRAGRGGEQFF. The CDR3 nucleotides read TGTGCCCTCCGGGCAGGCCGAGGAGGAGAGCAGTTCTTC.

The chain employs TRBV4-1 and TRBJ2-3, with 9 bases fitting TRBD2. With 2 bases clipped from V and 3 bases from J, the junction kept 12 bases outside the gene matches. Germline assignment: CDR1 MGHRA and CDR2 YSYEKL. The CDR3 spans 18 residues. In nucleotides, the CDR3 is TGCGCCAGCAGCCAACTGTCAGGGCGGGGGGGCCCGACAGATACGCAGTATTTT. As protein: CASSQLSGRGGPTDTQYF.

The chain uses TRBV30 and TRBJ2-1; 10 bases fit TRBD2. This CDR3 comprises 13 residues. CDR1 is GTSNPN, CDR2 SVGIG, per germline (reference sequence). The J segment lost 12 bases and the V segment lost 4 bases, leaving 9 bases of the junction unmatched. The CDR3 region is CAWMVAGGVGQFF. In DNA form, the CDR3 reads TGTGCCTGGATGGTAGCGGGAGGAGTAGGGCAGTTCTTC.

J is TRBJ2-1 and V is TRBV7-9, with a possible D match to TRBD2 (6 bases). V lost 6 bases, J lost 7 bases, and 19 bases lay in between. The CDR3 is 15 residues long. The V gene's germline CDR1 is SEHNR and CDR2 FQNEAQ (reference sequence). The CDR3 loop reads CASSLPPRLGNEQFF. Written as DNA, the CDR3 is TGTGCCAGCAGTCTTCCCCCCCGACTAGGGAATGAGCAGTTCTTC. The variable domain in full, completed from reference TRBV7-9 and TRBJ2-1, reads DTGVSQNPRHKITKRGQNVTFRCDPISEHNRLYWYRQTLGQGPEFLTYFQNEAQLEKSRLLSDRFSAERPKGSFSTLEIQRTEQGDSAMYLCASSLPPRLGNEQFFGPGTRLTVL.

This clone came up a few times. V usage is TRBV7-9 and J usage is TRBJ1-4, with 9 positions matching TRBD1. The CDR3 runs to 15 residues. Per germline, CDR1 SEHNR and CDR2 FQNEAQ (reference sequence). Trimming at V came to 4 bases and at J to 6 bases, leaving 6 bases not matched to a gene. The CDR3, as DNA: TGTGCCAGCAGCTCAATACAGGGGGCGTATGAAAAACTGTTTTTT. Its protein is CASSSIQGAYEKLFF.

This chain connects TRBV19 to TRBJ2-2, with a tentative D call TRBD2 (6 bases). The V and J ends lost 4 bases and 4 bases respectively, with 10 bases between them. The CDR3 sequence is 14 residues long. Germline V gene sequence: CDR1 LNHDA, CDR2 SQIVND (reference sequence). In DNA form, the CDR3 reads TGTGCCAGTAGTAAGGGACTCTTCACCGGGGAGCTGTTTTTT. It is translated as CASSKGLFTGELFF.

V gene TRBV12-3 or TRBV12-4 combines with J gene TRBJ2-5, with D hard to call. V lost 6 bases and J 2 bases, leaving 10 bases between the germline ends. The CDR3 is 13 amino acids. CDR3 DNA: TGTGCCAGCAGCCCAGAAAATCAAGAGACCCAGTACTTC. It codes for CASSPENQETQYF.

The chain joins TRBV10-2 to TRBJ1-1; D gene uncertain. V lost 3 bases and J lost 3, with 5 bases in between. The CDR3 runs 12 residues. The germline gives CDR1 WSHSY, CDR2 SAAADI. The CDR3 nucleotides are TGCGCCAGCAGTGACGGGGACACTGAAGCTTTCTTT. Encoded protein: CASSDGDTEAFF.

The chain joins TRBV6-1 to TRBJ1-1; D ambiguous. The CDR3 loop spans 13 amino acids. Trimming removed 1 base at V and 0 bases at J, with 3 bases between. Per the germline V gene, CDR1 is MNHNS and CDR2 is SASEGT. This chain's CDR3 is CASSEVMNTEAFF. The CDR3 region has the DNA TGTGCCAGCAGTGAAGTTATGAACACTGAAGCTTTCTTT.

This clone showed up just a few times. V is TRBV5-8 and J is TRBJ2-2, with D unresolved. Per the germline V gene, CDR1 is SGHTS and CDR2 is YDEGEE. V was shortened by 7 bases and J by 0 bases, with 10 bases between the two germline ends. The CDR3 is 14 amino acids. CDR3 coding DNA: TGTGCCAGCTCCCTAGACTCGAACACCGGGGAGCTGTTTTTT. Its translation is CASSLDSNTGELFF.

This clone was counted once. The chain links TRBV30 to TRBJ2-3; the match to TRBD2 covers 8 bases. In germline, CDR1 is GTSNPN, CDR2 SVGIG (reference sequence). V dropped 3 bases and J dropped 4; count of bases not matched to a gene: 3. The CDR3 runs to 13 residues. In DNA form, the CDR3 reads TGTGCCTGGAGCGGGAGGGGACCAGATACGCAGTATTTT. It yields the protein CAWSGRGPDTQYF.

This clone has a handful of counts. The chain uses TRBV7-9 and TRBJ1-1, with D uncertain. V was cut by 1 base and J by 0 bases, with 9 bases left in between. The CDR3 runs to 15 residues. Germline V CDR1 and CDR2: SEHNR, FQNEAQ (reference sequence). The CDR3 bases are TGTGCCAGCAGCTTAGTAGCGAACATGAACACTGAAGCTTTCTTT. Protein sequence: CASSLVANMNTEAFF.

This clone showed up just a few times. V is TRBV30 and J is TRBJ1-5; 8 bases are a match to TRBD1. The CDR3 is 15 amino acids. Trimming at V came to 2 bases and at J to 2 bases, leaving 5 bases not matched to a gene. Germline values: CDR1 GTSNPN, CDR2 SVGIG (reference sequence). The CDR3: CAWSHKQGGNQPQHF. The DNA for the CDR3 is TGTGCCTGGAGTCATAAACAGGGGGGCAATCAGCCCCAGCATTTT.

The table lists this clone with a few counts. The CDR3 protein is CASSPGIYGYTF. The CDR3 nucleotides read TGTGCCAGCAGCCCGGGGATCTATGGCTACACCTTC. This chain uses TRBV6-5 with TRBJ1-2; D unresolved. The V end lost 6 bases, the J end lost 4 bases, and 9 bases lay between the germline ends. The CDR3 contains 12 residues. Germline loops: CDR1 MNHEY, CDR2 SVGAGI.

The chain links TRBV6-6 to TRBJ2-7, with 9 bases identical to TRBD2. The CDR3 is 15 residues long. Germline trimming cut 6 bases from V and 4 bases from J; bases unmatched to any gene: 10. Germline values: CDR1 MNHNY, CDR2 SVGAGI (reference sequence). CDR3 coding DNA: TGTGCCAGCAGGTTGACTAGCGGAGATCCTTACGAGCAGTACGTC. This codes for CASRLTSGDPYEQYV.

V usage is TRBV5-5 and J usage is TRBJ1-2, with 8 bases lining up with TRBD1. The CDR3 is made up of 14 amino acids. The ends lost 0 bases at V and 4 bases at J; junction bases unmatched: 2. CDR1 and CDR2 from the germline V gene are SGHKS and YYEKEE (reference sequence). The CDR3 DNA follows: TGTGCCAGCAGCTTGGGACAGGGGAGCTATGGCTACACCTTC. Protein product: CASSLGQGSYGYTF.

V usage is TRBV6-5 and J usage is TRBJ2-7, with TRBD2 matching 8 bases. Trimming took 3 bases from V and 6 from J; bases not matched to a gene: 4. Germline V lookup: CDR1 MNHEY, CDR2 SVGAGI. The CDR3 spans 13 residues. The CDR3 DNA follows: TGTGCCAGCAGTTATCTTGCGGGAGGCGAGCAGTACGTC. Protein sequence: CASSYLAGGEQYV.

The chain recombines TRBV7-9 with TRBJ1-2; TRBD1 agrees at 7 bases. The CDR3 has 15 amino acids. V was clipped by 4 bases and J by 0 bases; unmatched bases: 5. Looked up from germline, CDR1 is SEHNR and CDR2 is FQNEAQ (reference sequence). CDR3 bases: TGTGCCAGCAGCTCTGGGACAGTAACTAACTATGGCTACACCTTC. Residues: CASSSGTVTNYGYTF. Based on the CDR3 plus reference TRBV7-9 and TRBJ1-2, the full variable domain is DTGVSQNPRHKITKRGQNVTFRCDPISEHNRLYWYRQTLGQGPEFLTYFQNEAQLEKSRLLSDRFSAERPKGSFSTLEIQRTEQGDSAMYLCASSSGTVTNYGYTFGSGTRLTVV.

V is TRBV28 and J is TRBJ2-5; TRBD1 aligns across 7 bases. Germline V gene lookup returns CDR1 MDHEN and CDR2 SYDVKM. The junction had 8 bases not matched to a gene; V was cut back by 5 bases and J by 5 bases. The CDR3 runs 14 residues. CDR3 loop: CASSLTGAGETQYF. The CDR3 coding sequence is TGTGCCAGCAGTCTAACAGGGGCAGGCGAGACCCAGTACTTC. The entire variable domain, with the rest obtained from reference TRBV28 and TRBJ2-5, is as follows: DVKVTQSSRYLVKRTGEKVFLECVQDMDHENMFWYRQDPGLGLRLIYFSYDVKMKEKGDIPEGYSVSREKKERFSLILESASTNQTSMYLCASSLTGAGETQYFGPGTRLLVL.

The V call is TRBV7-2, the J call TRBJ2-7, with 7 bases matching TRBD2. Germline V gene lookup returns CDR1 SGHTA and CDR2 FQGNSA. The CDR3 extends over 17 amino acids. Trimming at V came to 0 bases and at J to 12 bases, leaving 20 bases not matched to a gene. This CDR3 is CASSLAASGGQTRSLYV. In DNA, the CDR3 is TGTGCCAGCAGCTTAGCGGCGTCGGGAGGTCAGACCAGGAGTCTGTACGTC.

The J gene is TRBJ2-3, the V gene TRBV5-1; D gene ambiguous. Trimming took off 4 bases at V and 2 bases at J, with 2 bases between the two ends. The CDR3 runs to 11 residues. Germline CDR1 SGHRS, CDR2 YFSETQ. CDR3 residues: CASSLTDTQYF. Written as DNA, the CDR3 is TGCGCCAGCAGCCTCACAGATACGCAGTATTTT.

This clone was counted once. The chain combines TRBV19 with TRBJ2-4; TRBD2 agrees at 10 bases. There are 17 residues in the CDR3. The junction had 8 bases not matched to a gene; V was cut back by 4 bases and J by 2 bases. Germline loops: CDR1 LNHDA, CDR2 SQIVND (reference sequence). The CDR3 here is CASSTPAAGGSKNIQYF. DNA for the CDR3: TGTGCCAGTAGTACCCCTGCAGCGGGGGGGTCCAAAAACATTCAGTACTTC.

The CDR3 here is CASLSIGEGQGYGYTF. CDR3 DNA: TGTGCCAGCCTATCTATTGGGGAGGGACAGGGGTATGGCTACACCTTC. The chain has TRBV19 and TRBJ1-2, with TRBD1 matching over 10 bases. This CDR3 is built from 16 residues. Germline CDR1 LNHDA, CDR2 SQIVND (reference sequence). Trimming at V came to 9 bases and at J to 5 bases, leaving 15 bases not matched to a gene.

This chain joins TRBV24-1 and TRBJ1-4; TRBD1 matches at 8 bases. The CDR3 length is 15 residues. Germline V lookup: CDR1 KGHDR, CDR2 SFDVKD. J gave up 8 bases and V 4 bases, and 8 bases lay outside the gene matches. For the CDR3, the DNA is TGTGCCACCAGTGAGCTACAGGGGGAGCAGGAAAAACTGTTTTTT. This gives the protein CATSELQGEQEKLFF.

In this sample, this clone turned up once. CDR3 nucleotide sequence: TGTGCCAGCAGCGCCCGACTAGCGGAGAACACCGGGGAGCTGTTTTTT. Translation: CASSARLAENTGELFF. This chain uses TRBV9 with TRBJ2-2, with 9 nucleotides matching TRBD2. The CDR3 extends over 16 amino acids. V was clipped by 3 bases and J by 1 base; unmatched bases: 4. Germline V gene sequence: CDR1 SGDLS, CDR2 YYNGEE.

The chain links TRBV19 to TRBJ2-1; 8 bases are shared with TRBD1. Germline CDR1 is LNHDA and CDR2 is SQIVND (reference sequence). The CDR3 extends over 14 amino acids. J gave up 8 bases and V 5 bases, and 8 bases lay outside the gene matches. The CDR3 nucleotides read TGTGCCAGTAGTCCCCAGGGGGCAACCCATGAGCAGTTCTTC. Amino acids: CASSPQGATHEQFF.